This T cell receptor beta chain was sequenced for a study of blood T cell repertoires in COVID-19. Only in-frame clones appear in the TCRdb table, and some are missing; sequencing was by immunoSEQ multiplex PCR. The sample consists of fewer than 250,000 clones, around 84% of them appearing once. Germline loops: CDR1 KGHSY, CDR2 FQNENV. The CDR3 loop spans 14 amino acids. Trimming pared 2 bases from V and 0 bases from J, leaving 5 bases between. The sequenced sample consisted of PBMCs or T cells enriched from blood (not recorded which). V gene TRBV16 combines with J gene TRBJ2-1; weak D call: TRBD2 (5 bases). This receptor was obtained from a woman aged 40 to 50 with acute COVID-19. In DNA, the CDR3 is TGTGCCAGCAGCCAAACTAGCTCCTACAATGAGCAGTTCTTC. Its translation: CASSQTSSYNEQFF.